Shown below are 19 T cell receptor beta chains from a single sample sequenced in a study of shared clonotypes between healthy human individuals. As defined, naive CD8 cells were CD45RO-negative and positively selected for CCR7, with terminally differentiated effector memory CD45RA+ cells excluded. Sequencing used immunoSEQ multiplex PCR; TCRdb keeps in-frame clones, though not all of them. The sample has around 1.9 million clones; about 92% are singletons. Sequencing was performed on naive CD8+ T cells from PBMCs. The source of these receptors is a man younger than 30 in good health. Some clones in this sample may be carry-over from other donors' samples.

Concerning this clone: Other DNA sequences in the sample encode the same CDR3. The V gene is TRBV7-6, the J gene TRBJ2-3; D gene uncertain. The CDR3 contains 14 residues. V was cut by 0 bases and J by 2 bases, with 6 bases left in between. Germline V gene data show CDR1 as SGHVS and CDR2 as FNYEAQ. CDR3 DNA sequence: TGTGCCAGCAGCTTAGCAGGACCCACAGATACGCAGTATTTT. This encodes CASSLAGPTDTQYF.

This chain joins TRBV9 and TRBJ2-1; 8 bases are a match to TRBD2. Trimming at V came to 0 bases and at J to 7 bases, leaving 0 bases not matched to a gene. This CDR3 has 13 amino acids. Germline CDR1 reads SGDLS; CDR2 reads YYNGEE. This chain's CDR3 is CASSVASGNEQFF. The CDR3 DNA sequence: TGTGCCAGCAGCGTAGCTAGCGGGAATGAGCAGTTCTTC.

The chain has TRBV7-9 and TRBJ1-2; tentatively, D is TRBD1 (5 bases). The V gene's germline CDR1 is SEHNR and CDR2 FQNEAQ (reference sequence). This CDR3 is 16 amino acids long. The V gene lost 5 bases and the J gene lost 4 bases, with 20 bases spanning the gap. CDR3 loop: CASSPGGGDPIYGYTF. CDR3 nucleotide sequence: TGTGCCAGCAGCCCGGGGGGAGGGGATCCCATCTATGGCTACACCTTC.

The V gene is TRBV19, the J gene TRBJ2-1, with no clear D. The CDR3 spans 12 residues. Deletions cut 3 bases from V and 12 bases from J, with 12 bases between. Germline V gene lookup returns CDR1 LNHDA and CDR2 SQIVND (reference sequence). For the CDR3, the DNA is TGTGCCAGTAGTATTTCCCCCGCTAGGCAGTTCTTC. It is translated as CASSISPARQFF.

As to this clone: The same CDR3 arises from other DNA sequences in this sample as well. V is TRBV27 and J is TRBJ1-5, with no clear D. The V gene lost 6 bases and the J gene lost 3 bases, with 9 bases spanning the gap. This CDR3 has 13 residues. Germline V gene sequence: CDR1 MNHEY, CDR2 SMNVEV (reference sequence). The CDR3 DNA sequence: TGTGCCAGCAGCCCGCGGAACAATCAGCCCCAGCATTTT. Its protein product is CASSPRNNQPQHF.

The rearrangement uses TRBV27 and TRBJ2-3; a possible D gene is TRBD2 (6 bases). The CDR3 extends over 15 amino acids. Trimming removed 1 base at V and 4 bases at J, with 12 bases between. Per germline, CDR1 MNHEY and CDR2 SMNVEV (reference sequence). CDR3 nucleotides: TGTGCCAGCAGTTTATTGGCGGGGAGTCCAGATACGCAGTATTTT. As protein: CASSLLAGSPDTQYF.

J is TRBJ2-7 and V is TRBV7-2; TRBD2 aligns across 8 bases. V dropped 2 bases and J dropped 0; count of bases not matched to a gene: 9. The CDR3 loop spans 17 amino acids. Per germline, CDR1 SGHTA and CDR2 FQGNSA. CDR3: CASSLPKRETLSYEQYF. The CDR3 DNA reads TGTGCCAGCAGCTTACCTAAGCGGGAGACTCTCTCCTACGAGCAGTACTTC.

The V call is TRBV7-3, the J call TRBJ2-1; D is possibly TRBD1 (8 bases). The V gene lost 5 bases and the J gene lost 5 bases, with 19 bases spanning the gap. This CDR3 has 16 amino acids. From germline, CDR1 is SGHTA and CDR2 FQGTGA. The CDR3 loop reads CASSATHRGGHNEQFF. CDR3 DNA sequence: TGTGCCAGCAGCGCCACGCACAGGGGGGGACACAATGAGCAGTTCTTC.

V and J are TRBV5-1 and TRBJ2-1; D call uncertain. CDR1 is SGHRS and CDR2 is YFSETQ in the germline V gene. The ends were cut back, 2 bases at V and 0 bases at J, with 9 bases in the middle. The CDR3 has 15 residues. The CDR3 sequence is CASSFGEFSYNEQFF. The CDR3 nucleotides are TGCGCCAGCAGCTTTGGGGAATTCTCCTACAATGAGCAGTTCTTC.

V is TRBV7-2 and J is TRBJ2-7; TRBD2 aligns across 9 bases. CDR3 size: 16 residues. With V trimmed by 6 bases and J by 2 bases, 11 bases remained unmatched. Germline CDR1 reads SGHTA; CDR2 reads FQGNSA. The CDR3 DNA sequence: TGTGCCAGCAGGCCGATAGCGGGAGCGGCCACCTACGAGCAGTACTTC. Residues: CASRPIAGAATYEQYF.

This chain joins TRBV9 and TRBJ2-5, with 13 positions matching TRBD2. This CDR3 comprises 15 residues. J lost 5 bases, V lost 7 bases, and 8 bases had no gene match. Germline CDR1 reads SGDLS; CDR2 reads YYNGEE. The CDR3 DNA reads as TGTGCCAGCGGGAGGACTAGCGGGAGTGGGGAGACCCAGTACTTC. It codes for CASGRTSGSGETQYF.

The rearrangement uses TRBV4-3 and TRBJ1-2; 10 positions match TRBD1. The germline V gene encodes CDR1 LGHNA and CDR2 YSLEER. Trimming at V came to 0 bases and at J to 6 bases, leaving 7 bases not matched to a gene. The CDR3 runs 16 residues. The CDR3 DNA is TGCGCCAGCAGCCAAGATTTGACAGGGGGCGCGCATGGCTACACCTTC. Its translation: CASSQDLTGGAHGYTF.

The chain couples TRBV5-1 to TRBJ2-7, with 12 positions matching TRBD2. The CDR3 is 15 amino acids. The ends lost 3 bases at V and 5 bases at J; junction bases unmatched: 6. Germline CDR1 SGHRS, CDR2 YFSETQ. CDR3 sequence (DNA): TGCGCCAGCAGCTCCCGACTAGCGGGGGTTAACGAGCAGTACTTC. Its translation is CASSSRLAGVNEQYF.

J is TRBJ1-2 and V is TRBV18, with 7 bases lining up with TRBD1. With 1 base clipped from V and 6 bases from J, the junction kept 8 bases outside the gene matches. Germline V CDR1 and CDR2: KGHSH, LQKENI. There are 15 residues in the CDR3. The CDR3: CASSPRAGGSDGYTF. The DNA for the CDR3 is TGTGCCAGCTCACCACGCGCAGGGGGAAGCGATGGCTACACCTTC.

The gene calls are TRBV29-1 and TRBJ2-1; either TRBD1 or TRBD2 may fit D (5 bases each). The CDR3 runs 11 residues. The germline V gene encodes CDR1 SQVTM and CDR2 ANQGSEA. Trimming shortened V by 7 bases and J by 9 bases, and 13 bases separated the two germline ends. Here the CDR3 reads CSATTGAEQFF. DNA for the CDR3: TGCAGCGCCACAACCGGGGCTGAGCAGTTCTTC.

V and J are TRBV9 and TRBJ2-1; 9 bases agree with TRBD2. The germline V gene encodes CDR1 SGDLS and CDR2 YYNGEE. J lost 3 bases, V lost 0 bases, and 10 bases had no gene match. This CDR3 spans 18 amino acids. CDR3 DNA: TGTGCCAGCAGCGTAGCTCGGCTAGCGGGAACCAACTACAATGAGCAGTTCTTC. Its translation: CASSVARLAGTNYNEQFF.

The chain links TRBV4-1 to TRBJ1-2; 8 nucleotides match TRBD1. CDR3 length: 15 residues. V was clipped by 0 bases and J by 5 bases; unmatched bases: 5. CDR1 is MGHRA, CDR2 YSYEKL, per germline. CDR3 bases: TGCGCCAGCAGCCAAGACGGACAGGGCGGGTATGGCTACACCTTC. The encoded protein is CASSQDGQGGYGYTF.

The CDR3 nucleotides are TGTGCCAGCAGCAGCCTAGGACCCGGCACAGATACGCAGTATTTT. Residues: CASSSLGPGTDTQYF. V is TRBV28 and J is TRBJ2-3; D not resolved. Trimming removed 6 bases at V and 1 base at J, with 14 bases between. The CDR3 sequence is 15 residues long. CDR1 and CDR2 (germline): MDHEN, SYDVKM.

Notes on this clone: Different DNA sequences within this sample yield the same CDR3. For the CDR3, the DNA is TGTGCCAGCAGCGAAGCGGGGGGCTCCTACGAGCAGTACTTC. This gives the protein CASSEAGGSYEQYF. This chain connects TRBV9 to TRBJ2-7, with 9 bases lining up with TRBD2. Losses at the gene ends were 3 bases for V and 0 bases for J; bases not matched to a gene: 1. The CDR3 is made up of 14 amino acids. The germline gives CDR1 SGDLS, CDR2 YYNGEE.